This TCR beta chain was recovered during a study of shared clonotypes between healthy human individuals. At the level of the study: Each donor's CD4 naive and CD4 memory cells filled three plates apiece, CD8 naive two, and CD8 memory one. Points from the study as a whole: How much donors shared clonotypes was expected to be affected by sequencing depth.

V was clipped by 2 bases and J by 9 bases, with 20 bases between them. The germline V gene has CDR1 MNHEY and CDR2 SVGAGI. CDR3 length: 16 residues. Only a few counts were recorded for this clone. Its matching antigen is unknown. Assay runs were performed at deep level. The input for sorted-subset replicate PCRs was around 200 ng DNA, tens of thousands of T cell genomes. Sequencing used immunoSEQ multiplex PCR; TCRdb keeps in-frame clones, though not all of them. This sample yields 550,000 to 700,000 clones, of which approximately 73% are seen a single time; around 1.8% belongs to the top ten. The rearrangement joins TRBV6-5 to TRBJ2-1; D gene unclear. This clonotype was sampled from a woman in her twenties or thirties in good health. The specimen sequenced was memory CD4+ T cells sorted from blood. The subset is: CD45RA-negative fraction. CDR3 nucleotide sequence: TGTGCCAGCAGTTACGTCCGGGCGAACGCTAACGGTGAGCAGTTCTTC. It yields the protein CASSYVRANANGEQFF.